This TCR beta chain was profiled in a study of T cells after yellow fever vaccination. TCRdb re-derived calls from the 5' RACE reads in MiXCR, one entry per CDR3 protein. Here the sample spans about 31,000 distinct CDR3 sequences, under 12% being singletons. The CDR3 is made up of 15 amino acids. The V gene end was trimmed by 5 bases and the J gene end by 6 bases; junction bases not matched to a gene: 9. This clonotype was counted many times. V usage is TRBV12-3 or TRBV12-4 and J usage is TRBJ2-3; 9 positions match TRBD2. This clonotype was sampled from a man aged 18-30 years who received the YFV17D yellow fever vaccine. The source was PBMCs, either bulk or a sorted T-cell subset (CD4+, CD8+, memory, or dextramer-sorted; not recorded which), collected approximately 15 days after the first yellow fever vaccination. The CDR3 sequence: CASSARAGGLDTQYF. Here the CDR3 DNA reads TGTGCCAGCAGTGCCCGAGCGGGGGGCCTGGATACGCAGTATTTT.